The source of this T cell receptor (beta chain) is a study of blood T cell repertoires in COVID-19. Overall study: PBMCs, B-cell-depleted T cells, or T cells provided the cDNA or gDNA that made up the material.

Clones were sequenced by immunoSEQ multiplex PCR, and TCRdb holds only the in-frame ones, with some missing. Of some 87,000 clones listed, 85% to 95% are singletons. Germline trimming cut 5 bases from V and 2 bases from J; bases unmatched to any gene: 8. The CDR3 sequence is 15 residues long. Germline assignment: CDR1 SGHKS and CDR2 YYEKEE (reference sequence). The count of this clone is one. Sequencing was done on a sample of peripheral blood. The chain combines TRBV5-5 with TRBJ2-7; 9 bases map to TRBD1. This sequence originates from a woman aged 55-70 years with active COVID-19. The CDR3 nucleotides are TGTGCCAGCAGTCCAGGGACAGGGTGGACCTACGAGCAGTACTTC. Translation gives CASSPGTGWTYEQYF.